Listed below are T cell receptor beta chains from one sample, sequenced in a study of T cells in Graves' hyperthyroidism and ophthalmopathy. TCRdb itself ran the multiplex PCR reads through MiXCR, one entry per CDR3 protein. The top ten hold 14% of the sample, which has hundreds of thousands of distinct CDR3 sequences, about a sixth seen once. Sequences were obtained from blood. These receptors all stem from a young woman with Graves' hyperthyroidism. CDR3s include the opening cysteine and the closing phenylalanine or tryptophan. D genes are given only for firm matches. Clone size is shown for a subset of rows, as once, few, many or a class of expanded clone.

cdr3_length j_call d_call v_call clone_size cdr3_nt cdr3_aa
14 TRBJ2-3 NA TRBV5-1 many TGCGCCAGCAGCTTGGCCCTCAGCACAGATACGCAGTATTTT CASSLALSTDTQYF
12 TRBJ2-7 NA TRBV29-1 few TGCAGCGTTGGGCCGCTAGGAGGCGAGCAGTACTTC CSVGPLGGEQYF
15 TRBJ1-4 TRBD1 TRBV3-1 many TGTGCCAGCAGCCATGGACAGGTGGAGGTTGAAAAACTGTTTTTT CASSHGQVEVEKLFF
16 TRBJ2-3 NA TRBV11-2 many TGTGCCAGCAGCCTGGAAAACCTTGCTAGCACAGATACGCAGTATTTT CASSLENLASTDTQYF
15 TRBJ1-3 NA TRBV4-1 few TGCGCCAGCAGCCAAGATTCCTCCTCTGGAAACACCATATATTTT CASSQDSSSGNTIYF
13 TRBJ1-2 NA TRBV4-1 NA TGCGCCAGCAGCCAAGAACCGCGATATGGCTACACCTTC CASSQEPRYGYTF
15 TRBJ2-2 TRBD1 TRBV18 many TGTGCCAGCTCACTCCGGGACAGGGCCGCCGGGGAGCTGTTTTTT CASSLRDRAAGELFF
14 TRBJ1-5 NA TRBV28 many TGTGCCAGCAGTTTAAGGTTTAGCAATCAGCCCCAGCATTTT CASSLRFSNQPQHF
13 TRBJ1-6 NA TRBV10-3 once TGTGCCATCAGTTGGCTGGATAATTCACCCCTCCACTTT CAISWLDNSPLHF
14 TRBJ1-4 NA TRBV19 NA TGTGCCAGTAGTGAGAGCCCTACTAATGAAAAACTGTTTTTT CASSESPTNEKLFF